One and the same sample provided the 3 T cell receptor beta chains below, sequenced in a study of shared clonotypes between healthy human individuals. Only in-frame clones appear in the TCRdb table, and some are missing; sequencing was by immunoSEQ multiplex PCR. The data show 2,500,000 or so clones, with approximately 94% seen just once and more than 0.12% held by the top ten. Sequencing was done on a sample of naive CD4+ T cells sorted from blood. Documented subset: CD45RA+ positively selected. Receptors were obtained from a man aged 18 to 30 in good health.

This sequence joins TRBV7-4 and TRBJ2-7, with a weak D call TRBD2 (5 bases). This CDR3 spans 16 amino acids. Trimming pared 1 base from V and 3 bases from J, leaving 16 bases between. Germline V gene data show CDR1 as SGHVT and CDR2 as SQSDAQ. Here the CDR3 DNA reads TGTGCCAGCAGCTTAGGGTTAGTGGGAGCCCTCTACGAGCAGTACTTC. It translates to CASSLGLVGALYEQYF.

A few counts support this clone. The chain couples TRBV30 to TRBJ1-5; TRBD1 might be the D (6 bases). The CDR3 length is 16 residues. CDR1 and CDR2 (germline): GTSNPN, SVGIG (reference sequence). Trimming left V 2 bases short and J 2 bases short, with 16 bases between. CDR3 coding DNA: TGTGCCTGGAGTTATGGGGGGCAAGATGGCAATCAGCCCCAGCATTTT. It yields the protein CAWSYGGQDGNQPQHF.

V and J are TRBV19 and TRBJ1-5; D gene ambiguous. V shed 7 bases and J shed 5 bases, with 12 bases lying between them. This CDR3 is 13 amino acids long. Germline CDR1 LNHDA, CDR2 SQIVND (reference sequence). The CDR3 spells CASTSIRDQPQHF. CDR3 DNA sequence: TGTGCCAGTACCAGTATAAGGGATCAGCCCCAGCATTTT.